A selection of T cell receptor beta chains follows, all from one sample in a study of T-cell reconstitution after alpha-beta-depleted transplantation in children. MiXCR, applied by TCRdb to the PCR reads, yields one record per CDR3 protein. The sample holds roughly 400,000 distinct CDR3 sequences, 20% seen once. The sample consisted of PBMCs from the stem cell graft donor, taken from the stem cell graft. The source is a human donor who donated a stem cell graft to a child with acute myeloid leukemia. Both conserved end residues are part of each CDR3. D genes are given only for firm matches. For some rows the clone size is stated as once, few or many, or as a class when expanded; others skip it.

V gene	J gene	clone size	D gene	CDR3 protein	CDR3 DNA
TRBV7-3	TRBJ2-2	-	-	CASSLMRQGRAGELFF	TGTGCCAGCAGCTTAATGAGACAGGGGAGGGCCGGGGAGCTGTTTTTT
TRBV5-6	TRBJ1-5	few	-	CASSLGGMGNQPQHF	TGTGCCAGCAGCTTGGGAGGGATGGGCAATCAGCCCCAGCATTTT
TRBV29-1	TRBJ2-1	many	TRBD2	CSVRGLAGTQVEQFF	TGCAGCGTGAGGGGACTAGCGGGAACCCAGGTTGAGCAGTTCTTC
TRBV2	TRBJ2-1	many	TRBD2	CASSGTSGYNEQFF	TGTGCCAGCAGTGGGACTAGCGGATACAATGAGCAGTTCTTC
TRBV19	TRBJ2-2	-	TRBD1	CASSRTGDAGELFF	TGTGCCAGTAGTAGGACAGGGGACGCCGGGGAGCTGTTTTTT
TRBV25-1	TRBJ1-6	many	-	CASSPPRAKGSPLHF	TGTGCCAGCAGTCCACCGCGGGCAAAGGGATCACCCCTCCACTTT
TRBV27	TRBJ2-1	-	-	CASSFPGGRHEQFF	TGTGCCAGCAGTTTCCCCGGAGGGCGACATGAGCAGTTCTTC
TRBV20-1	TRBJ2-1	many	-	CSAQTSYNEQFF	TGCAGTGCTCAGACTAGTTACAATGAGCAGTTCTTC
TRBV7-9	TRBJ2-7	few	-	CASSPREKQYF	TGTGCCAGCAGCCCTCGGGAGAAGCAGTACTTC
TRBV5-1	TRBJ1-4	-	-	CASSLVAGATNEKLFF	TGCGCCAGCAGCTTGGTCGCGGGTGCAACTAATGAAAAACTGTTTTTT
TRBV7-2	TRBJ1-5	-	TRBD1	CASSLGDSSNQPQHF	TGTGCCAGCAGCTTAGGGGACAGTAGCAATCAGCCCCAGCATTTT
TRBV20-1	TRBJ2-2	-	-	CSAVDLGVTPGELFF	TGCAGTGCCGTAGATCTCGGGGTTACCCCCGGGGAGCTGTTTTTT
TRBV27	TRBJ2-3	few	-	CATRLGVTDTQYF	TGTGCCACCCGCTTGGGGGTCACAGATACGCAGTATTTT
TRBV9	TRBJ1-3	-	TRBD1	CASSVGTGGTASGNTIYF	TGTGCCAGCAGCGTCGGGACAGGGGGTACAGCCTCTGGAAACACCATATATTTT
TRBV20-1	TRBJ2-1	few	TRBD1	CSASAETGGVWNEQFF	TGCAGTGCTAGTGCCGAAACAGGGGGCGTATGGAATGAGCAGTTCTTC
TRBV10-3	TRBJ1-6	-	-	CAVQRRVYSPLHF	TGTGCCGTGCAGAGGCGCGTGTATTCACCCCTCCACTTT
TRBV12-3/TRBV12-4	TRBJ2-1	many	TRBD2	CASSQREVNYNEQFF	TGTGCCAGCAGCCAGCGGGAGGTTAACTACAATGAGCAGTTCTTC
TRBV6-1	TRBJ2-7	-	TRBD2	CASSEGRGQAGGHEQYF	TGTGCCAGCAGTGAAGGGAGGGGGCAAGCGGGAGGACACGAGCAGTACTTC
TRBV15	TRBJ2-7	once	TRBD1	CATSRDRTTYEQYF	TGTGCCACCAGTAGGGACAGGACCACCTACGAGCAGTACTTC
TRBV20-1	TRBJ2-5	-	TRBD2	CSARIAGDQETQYF	TGCAGTGCTAGAATAGCGGGAGATCAAGAGACCCAGTACTTC
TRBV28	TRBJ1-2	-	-	CASSANGMGGRKATF	TGTGCCAGCAGTGCTAATGGAATGGGGGGGCGCAAGGCCACCTTC
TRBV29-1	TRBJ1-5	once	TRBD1	CSVAGTGGNQPQHF	TGCAGCGTTGCCGGGACAGGGGGCAATCAGCCCCAGCATTTT
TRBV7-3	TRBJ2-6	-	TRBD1	CASSSKTGDGANVLTF	TGTGCCAGCAGCTCCAAAACAGGGGATGGGGCCAACGTCCTGACTTTC
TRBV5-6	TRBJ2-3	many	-	CASSFRTRGDTDTQYF	TGTGCCAGCAGCTTCAGGACAAGGGGTGACACAGATACGCAGTATTTT
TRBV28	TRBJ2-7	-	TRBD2	CASSPSGGESYDEQYF	TGTGCCAGCAGTCCCAGCGGGGGGGAGTCGTACGACGAGCAGTACTTC
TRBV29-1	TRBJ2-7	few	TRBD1	CSVVTGGSYEQYF	TGCAGCGTTGTAACAGGGGGCTCCTACGAGCAGTACTTC
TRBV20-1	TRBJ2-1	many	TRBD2	CSARELAGGDYNEQFF	TGCAGTGCTAGAGAACTAGCGGGAGGGGACTACAATGAGCAGTTCTTC
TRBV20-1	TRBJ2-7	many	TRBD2	CSARDRGEWGSEQYF	TGCAGTGCTAGAGATCGGGGGGAGTGGGGGAGCGAGCAGTACTTC
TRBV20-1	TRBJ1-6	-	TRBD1	CSARIIGTGPNWAESPLHF	TGCAGTGCTCGGATCATCGGGACAGGGCCCAATTGGGCGGAATCACCCCTCCACTTT
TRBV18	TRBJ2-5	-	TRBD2	CASSETSYETQYF	TGTGCCAGCTCAGAGACTAGCTATGAGACCCAGTACTTC
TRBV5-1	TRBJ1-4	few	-	CASSRTETNEKLFF	TGCGCCAGCAGCAGGACAGAAACTAATGAAAAACTGTTTTTT
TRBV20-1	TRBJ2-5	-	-	CSARGVAGQETQYF	TGCAGTGCTAGAGGCGTGGCAGGCCAAGAGACCCAGTACTTC
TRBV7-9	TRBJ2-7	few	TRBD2	CASSSQSGSHYEQYF	TGTGCCAGCAGCTCCCAAAGCGGGAGCCACTACGAGCAGTACTTC
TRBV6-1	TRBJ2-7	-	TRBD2	CASGPIYSGRAPYEQYF	TGTGCCAGCGGCCCAATCTATAGCGGGAGGGCCCCCTACGAGCAGTACTTC
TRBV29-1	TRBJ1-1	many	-	CSVSPGGGTEAFF	TGCAGCGTCTCTCCGGGAGGGGGCACTGAAGCTTTCTTT